Included here is one T cell receptor (beta chain) sequence, with context. Its cognate antigen is unknown. These data originate in a study of cytomegalovirus exposure and HLA in healthy donors. The CDR3 is 15 amino acids. V was pared by 3 bases and J by 3 bases, with 15 bases between. Germline V gives CDR1 SGHTA, CDR2 FQGNSA. Study-level points and caveats: What a later analysis showed was that several of the most significant clusters appeared linked to common viral pathogens. Reports indicated that the classifier achieved high specificity and sensitivity in diagnosing cytomegalovirus status. The study assumed roughly uniform donor sequencing depth for presence/absence analyses.

The PCR had 60 Vbeta and 13 Jbeta primers. The protocol was immunoSEQ multiplex PCR, while the TCRdb copy is restricted to in-frame clones and leaves out a portion. The sample table sets out roughly 60,000 clones. The sequenced sample consisted of PBMCs. The rearrangement joins TRBV7-2 to TRBJ2-7, with D possibly TRBD1 on 6 matching bases. The clonotype originates from a woman younger than 35 in good health and CMV-seronegative. This chain's CDR3 is CASSFLQGNRYEQYF. In DNA, the CDR3 is TGTGCCAGCAGCTTTTTACAGGGTAATCGCTACGAGCAGTACTTC.